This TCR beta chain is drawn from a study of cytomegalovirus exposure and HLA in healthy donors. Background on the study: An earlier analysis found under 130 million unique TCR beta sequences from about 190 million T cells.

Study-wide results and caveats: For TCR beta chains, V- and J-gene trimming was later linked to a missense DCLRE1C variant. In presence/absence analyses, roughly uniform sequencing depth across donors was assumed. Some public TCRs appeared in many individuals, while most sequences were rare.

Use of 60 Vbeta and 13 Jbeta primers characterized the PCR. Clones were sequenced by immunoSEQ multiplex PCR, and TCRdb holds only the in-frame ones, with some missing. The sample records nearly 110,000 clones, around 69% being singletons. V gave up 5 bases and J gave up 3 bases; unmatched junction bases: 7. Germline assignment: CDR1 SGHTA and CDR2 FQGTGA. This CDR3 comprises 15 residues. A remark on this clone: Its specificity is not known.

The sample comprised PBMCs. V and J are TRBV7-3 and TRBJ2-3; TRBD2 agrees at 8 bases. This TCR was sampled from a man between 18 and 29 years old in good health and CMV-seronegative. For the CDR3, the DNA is TGTGCCAGCAGCCTGAGCGGGGGATTTACAGATACGCAGTATTTT. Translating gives CASSLSGGFTDTQYF.